This T cell receptor beta chain was retrieved from a study of T cell responses to AZD1222 COVID-19 vaccine (dated by TCRdb to about 2021). Regarding the complete study: AZD1222 recipients whose second dose came at about 4 weeks and those whose second dose came at about 12 weeks were combined into one group, since spike-specific TCR depth and breadth did not differ between the two schedules. A total of over 230 trial participants underwent TCR sequencing, of whom roughly 210 had received two doses of AZD1222 and 26 had received two doses of the MenACWY control vaccine. Trial participants were enrolled by age into subgroups of 18-55, 56-69 and 70-plus years, and roughly 150, 30 and 60 TCR-sequenced participants, respectively, were included in these subgroups.

What the authors observed across the whole study: Only 5 to 7 AZD1222 recipients were SARS-CoV-2 seropositive at baseline, limiting conclusions about previously exposed vaccinees. Reportedly, close to half of the unique spike-specific TCRs recognized epitopes lying outside the regions that are mutated in the B.1.351 and B.1.1.7 variants. Participants were mostly white British, with more females than males. The authors suggested clonal diversity may have been underestimated. After two AZD1222 doses, both the breadth and the depth of spike-specific TCRs were significantly higher than at day 0 and than in MenACWY recipients. Because no samples from the day 14 peak response were available, repertoires could be characterized only after the peak T cell response. The 56-69-year group was small, and its depth increase did not reach significance, likely because of low power. The whole spike protein was spanned by vaccine-associated CD4 TCRs, and dominant responses were seen in regions 160-218 and 743-854.

The CDR3 regions of human TCRbeta chains were analyzed by immunosequencing. For the original study's pipeline: Repertoire TCRs were checked for matches against a reference library of SARS-CoV-2-specific TCRs that had been generated using the MIRA antigen-specificity platform. Breadth was defined as the fraction of unique TCRs that were SARS-CoV-2-associated, and depth was defined as the fraction of total T cells that were SARS-CoV-2-associated. Using the MIRA data, each spike-specific TCR was assigned both to the spike region to which the TCR was reactive and to a CD4 or CD8 class. Log10-transformed breadth and depth values were compared by one-way ANOVA with Sidak's multiple comparisons tests. TCRdb carries this immuneACCESS record with in-frame sequences only. Its versions omit some clonotypes, under half of them owing to an unresolved V gene in the studies checked, with the rest unexplained. V and J calls and clone size come straight from that table; D and trimming were deduced from the DNA. This sample holds 95,000 to 110,000 clones; roughly 91% were observed only once. Jointly, the top ten make up under 50% of the sample.

A note on this clone: Its antigen has not been determined. Base-call qualities are not available, and no considerably larger clone is one nucleotide away.

The meaning of the sample's time point label: baseline before first vaccination. Vaccinee samples were obtained from the UK trials COV001 and COV002, which included a single-blind randomized controlled phase 2/3 trial of AZD1222 (ChAdOx1 nCoV-19) in healthy adults. For TCRbeta chain sequencing, PBMC samples from trial participants were taken at day 0 and at day 28 after the second dose. Reading from cysteine to phenylalanine, the CDR3 counts 14 amino acids. Only the CDR3 part of the read is kept: 42 bases, read in frame from the first base. Germline trimming amounts to 0 bases on V and 4 bases on J, with 4 as the count of junction bases outside the gene matches. The germline V gene (reference sequence) supplies CDR1 SGHNT and CDR2 YYREEE.

The chain is made from TRBV5-4 and TRBJ2-7, with 7 junctional bases fitting TRBD2. This TCR was recovered from an adult in good health. The specimen was peripheral blood, collected on day 0 of AZD1222 vaccination. The nucleotide sequence reads as follows: TGTGCCAGCAGCTTGGTTGGGCGGGAGTACGAGCAGTACTTC. It specifies CASSLVGREYEQYF.